The rows below give T cell receptor beta chains drawn from one sample of a study of Ad26.COV2.S vaccination and SARS-CoV-2 variants. Generated by immunoSEQ multiplex PCR, the TCRdb table keeps only in-frame clones and is missing some. The table lists hundreds of thousands of clones, about 89% of them singletons. The sequencing used peripheral blood, collected in a trial of Ad26.COV2.S vaccine versus placebo. These receptors came from a person aged 18-60 years who received the Ad26.COV2.S COVID-19 vaccine or a placebo. Each CDR3 is given without its conserved first and last residue.

TRBV19 ASTSGYGTEAF
TRBV3-1/TRBV3-2 ASSPNAAGELNQPQH
TRBV7-2 ASRREETQY
TRBV9 ASSAEASSSTDTQY
TRBV5-4 ASSWTSVNEQF
TRBV24-1 ATSRASGMNTGELF
TRBV6-2/TRBV6-3 ASSSIQEGQPQH
TRBV6-5 ASSMDRVGTEAF
TRBV7-6 ASSPEVNTEAF
TRBV24-1 ATARTSGRATEQF
TRBV29-1 SVGRANYGYT
TRBV28 ASSPSWDRNQETQY
TRBV5-1 ASSLDTGGNTEAF
TRBV27 ASSRTGGTGELF
TRBV3-1/TRBV3-2 ATYQGRKLF
TRBV6-2/TRBV6-3 ASSKNRGHTEAF
TRBV28 ASRERKSSGTEAF
TRBV3-1/TRBV3-2 ASSQDGTGSAF
TRBV24-1 ATSTGVTGELF
TRBV2 ASSPKTSARYEQY
TRBV7-8 ASSPGRGTGELF
TRBV27 ASSLSTVEPQH
TRBV9 ASSVGLGGAGGNNEQF
TRBV19 ASSNRRQGQTGELF
TRBV14 ASSQAPRGIQY
TRBV7-8 ASSPDRVGEKLF
TRBV10-2 ASTLQGGPSEQY
TRBV7-9 ASSLAGPGELF
TRBV19 ASWHGTGSNYGYT
TRBV10-3 AIVSDNTGELF
TRBV27 ASGPGGNYEQY
TRBV27 ASSLTSYTEAF
TRBV2 ASSPSQINQPQH
TRBV30 ASIRQGRNTGELF
TRBV4-3 ASSQEPGPFRDTQY
TRBV5-1 ASSLATSGESDTQY
TRBV5-6 ASSLIGGYEQF
TRBV2 ASRAYTEAF
TRBV30 AWGTGTGGWLTNEKLF
TRBV4-1 ASSRYGTGNTEAF
TRBV5-5 ASSLLVAADTQY
TRBV29-1 SVDTSGGAGEQF
TRBV24-1 ATSGLAGDINEQF
TRBV28 ASSLFAREVTNSPLH
TRBV11-2 ASSLNRVGSPLH
TRBV13 ASSTPSAGLSYNEQF
TRBV30 AWRPTDIYGYT